These T cell receptor beta chains were read from a single sample in a study of blood T cells in healthy people across ages. A single record per CDR3 protein comes from TCRdb applying MiXCR to the 5' RACE reads. The data show more than 900,000 distinct CDR3 sequences, about 23% seen once. The same data also contributed to another study, on T cells of mothers and their children.

The specimen sequenced was blood. The receptors originated from a girl aged 2-10 years in good health. Both conserved end residues are part of each CDR3. D genes are given only for firm matches. Rows may omit the clone size; those that give it use once, few, many or a size class.

j_gene: TRBJ2-1
abundance: few
v_gene: TRBV19
d_gene: TRBD2
CDR3aa: CASSILAGLTNEQFF
CDR3nt: TGTGCCAGTAGTATCCTAGCGGGATTAACAAATGAGCAGTTCTTC

j_gene: TRBJ2-3
abundance: many
v_gene: TRBV11-1
d_gene: -
CDR3aa: CASSVTGTSVFDTQYF
CDR3nt: TGTGCCAGCAGCGTTACCGGGACTTCCGTCTTCGATACGCAGTATTTT

j_gene: TRBJ2-1
abundance: -
v_gene: TRBV5-4
d_gene: TRBD2
CDR3aa: CASRPGTSGGNEQFF
CDR3nt: TGTGCCAGCAGACCTGGGACTAGCGGGGGGAATGAGCAGTTCTTC

j_gene: TRBJ2-7
abundance: -
v_gene: TRBV7-3
d_gene: -
CDR3aa: CASSLFPGTAYEQYF
CDR3nt: TGTGCCAGCAGCTTATTCCCAGGGACCGCCTACGAGCAGTACTTC

j_gene: TRBJ2-2
abundance: few
v_gene: TRBV4-3
d_gene: -
CDR3aa: CASSHGKGELFF
CDR3nt: TGCGCCAGCAGCCATGGCAAGGGGGAGCTGTTTTTT

j_gene: TRBJ2-3
abundance: -
v_gene: TRBV29-1
d_gene: -
CDR3aa: CSVVLFVPLSSADTQYF
CDR3nt: TGCAGCGTTGTCCTCTTTGTCCCCCTGTCCAGCGCAGATACGCAGTATTTT

j_gene: TRBJ2-3
abundance: many
v_gene: TRBV7-8
d_gene: TRBD2
CDR3aa: CASSSGTSGGTDTQYF
CDR3nt: TGTGCCAGCAGCTCGGGGACTAGCGGGGGCACAGATACGCAGTATTTT

j_gene: TRBJ2-7
abundance: few
v_gene: TRBV9
d_gene: -
CDR3aa: CASSVGAPSYEQYF
CDR3nt: TGTGCCAGCAGCGTAGGGGCCCCCTCCTACGAGCAGTACTTC

j_gene: TRBJ2-5
abundance: -
v_gene: TRBV12-3/TRBV12-4
d_gene: TRBD2
CDR3aa: CASRASGGAWETQYF
CDR3nt: TGTGCCAGCAGGGCTAGCGGGGGGGCTTGGGAGACCCAGTACTTC

j_gene: TRBJ2-2
abundance: -
v_gene: TRBV14
d_gene: -
CDR3aa: CASSLGAYTGELFF
CDR3nt: TGTGCCAGCAGCCTGGGGGCCTACACCGGGGAGCTGTTTTTT

j_gene: TRBJ2-5
abundance: -
v_gene: TRBV29-1
d_gene: -
CDR3aa: CSVGRDIQETQYF
CDR3nt: TGCAGCGTTGGCCGGGACATACAAGAGACCCAGTACTTC

j_gene: TRBJ1-1
abundance: -
v_gene: TRBV9
d_gene: -
CDR3aa: CASSVFSMNTEAFF
CDR3nt: TGTGCCAGCAGCGTATTCTCGATGAACACTGAAGCTTTCTTT

j_gene: TRBJ2-5
abundance: -
v_gene: TRBV7-2
d_gene: -
CDR3aa: CASSLVLTGTSQWGAQYF
CDR3nt: TGTGCCAGCAGCTTAGTTTTAACCGGGACTTCCCAATGGGGTGCCCAGTACTTC

j_gene: TRBJ2-2
abundance: few
v_gene: TRBV27
d_gene: TRBD1
CDR3aa: CASRDRGAGTGELFF
CDR3nt: TGTGCCAGCAGGGACAGGGGCGCGGGAACCGGGGAGCTGTTTTTT

j_gene: TRBJ2-7
abundance: -
v_gene: TRBV28
d_gene: -
CDR3aa: CASSFFVRRYYEQYF
CDR3nt: TGTGCCAGCAGTTTCTTCGTCCGGCGGTACTACGAGCAGTATTTC

j_gene: TRBJ1-4
abundance: -
v_gene: TRBV2
d_gene: -
CDR3aa: CASRGSKNEKLFF
CDR3nt: TGTGCCAGCAGGGGATCTAAGAATGAAAAACTGTTTTTT